This T cell receptor beta chain is from a study of cytomegalovirus exposure and HLA in healthy donors. Whole-study results and caveats: Presence/absence analyses supposed approximately even sequencing depth among donors.

The V end was cut by 7 bases, the J end by 2 bases, with 17 bases between. From germline, CDR1 is SNHLY and CDR2 FYNNEI. The CDR3 totals 15 residues. About this clone itself: As yet, its antigen is unknown.

Primers for the PCR totalled 60 Vbeta and 13 Jbeta. The repertoire was sequenced with immunoSEQ multiplex PCR; TCRdb's copy has only in-frame clones and lacks some. The sample has around 180,000 clones, about 72% seen once. This chain links TRBV2 with TRBJ1-2; possible D gene TRBD1, 6 bases. This TCR came from a girl aged 5 to 17 in good health and CMV-seronegative. Sequencing was done on a sample of PBMCs. The CDR3 bases are TGTGCCAGCACGAGAGGGGGTGGTCAGAACTATGGCTACACCTTC. It encodes CASTRGGGQNYGYTF. Full variable domain (missing parts from reference TRBV2 and TRBJ1-2): EPEVTQTPSHQVTQMGQEVILRCVPISNHLYFYWYRQILGQKVEFLVSFYNNEISEKSEIFDDQFSVERPDGSNFTLKIRSTKLEDSAMYFCASTRGGGQNYGYTFGSGTRLTVV.